These T cell receptor beta chains were read from a single sample in a study of blood T cell repertoires in COVID-19. Sequencing used immunoSEQ multiplex PCR; TCRdb keeps in-frame clones, though not all of them. Among fewer than 15,000 clones listed, under 95% were seen once. Sequenced: peripheral blood. The origin of the receptors is a human donor in a cohort sampled during active COVID-19. The conserved cysteine and the conserved F or W are not part of the CDR3 here. Fields, in order: V gene, D gene, J gene, CDR3 protein. D genes are given only for firm matches.

V: TRBV28
D: TRBD1
J: TRBJ2-3
CDR3: ASSLSSGQPTDTQY

V: TRBV29-1
D: -
J: TRBJ1-1
CDR3: SVEDGRAPEAF

V: TRBV27
D: TRBD1
J: TRBJ1-4
CDR3: ASSRQGGAEKLF

V: TRBV2
D: -
J: TRBJ2-1
CDR3: ASSEALRGEQF

V: TRBV3-1/TRBV3-2
D: TRBD1
J: TRBJ1-1
CDR3: ASSPGTGGGTEAF

V: TRBV5-1
D: TRBD2
J: TRBJ2-5
CDR3: ATRAGEGRQETQY

V: TRBV9
D: TRBD1
J: TRBJ1-6
CDR3: ASSATGQANSPLH

V: TRBV28
D: TRBD2
J: TRBJ2-1
CDR3: ASSFLAGGSYNEQF

V: TRBV3-1/TRBV3-2
D: -
J: TRBJ1-2
CDR3: ASSLTEIAGYT

V: TRBV5-1
D: -
J: TRBJ1-4
CDR3: ASSLDVTVNEKLF

V: TRBV10-3
D: -
J: TRBJ2-7
CDR3: AISETQGQGYEQY

V: TRBV11-2
D: TRBD2
J: TRBJ2-7
CDR3: ASSLTSGGIEQY

V: TRBV29-1
D: -
J: TRBJ2-7
CDR3: SVDSCRVEQY

V: TRBV7-9
D: TRBD1
J: TRBJ2-7
CDR3: ASSKAGTGVTYEQY

V: TRBV29-1
D: TRBD2
J: TRBJ2-3
CDR3: SVTGLAGGLDTQY

V: TRBV29-1
D: TRBD1
J: TRBJ1-1
CDR3: SGRQGAGTEAF

V: TRBV4-1
D: TRBD1
J: TRBJ2-1
CDR3: ASSPGTGNNEQF

V: TRBV19
D: TRBD1
J: TRBJ2-2
CDR3: ASSITGDGSGELF

V: TRBV27
D: TRBD2
J: TRBJ2-3
CDR3: ASSPAPGLAGYHTQY

V: TRBV5-4
D: -
J: TRBJ2-1
CDR3: ASSLVDTLAPQF

V: TRBV5-1
D: -
J: TRBJ2-1
CDR3: ASNDGSSYNEQF

V: TRBV6-5
D: -
J: TRBJ2-3
CDR3: ASLFADTQY

V: TRBV7-9
D: -
J: TRBJ1-4
CDR3: ASSHVKKIREDEKLF

V: TRBV11-2
D: TRBD2
J: TRBJ2-7
CDR3: ASSPPGTITYEQY

V: TRBV7-2
D: -
J: TRBJ2-1
CDR3: ASGGAHSYNEQF

V: TRBV5-4
D: TRBD1
J: TRBJ2-7
CDR3: ASRYWGPKTGTQGNYEQY

V: TRBV5-1
D: -
J: TRBJ1-1
CDR3: ASSNTGHLNTEAF

V: TRBV13
D: TRBD1
J: TRBJ1-3
CDR3: ASSLGTGWAGNTIY

V: TRBV5-1
D: TRBD2
J: TRBJ2-5
CDR3: ASSLGVWERGQETQY

V: TRBV3-1/TRBV3-2
D: TRBD1
J: TRBJ2-2
CDR3: ASSQDPLTGVSTGELF

V: TRBV6-2/TRBV6-3
D: -
J: TRBJ2-1
CDR3: ASSKIRTGNNEQF

V: TRBV9
D: TRBD2
J: TRBJ2-1
CDR3: ASSVKLAGGYNEQF

V: TRBV20-1
D: -
J: TRBJ2-5
CDR3: SASTPGGRETQY

V: TRBV4-1
D: -
J: TRBJ1-1
CDR3: ASSRETSGLGTEAF

V: TRBV5-1
D: TRBD1
J: TRBJ2-2
CDR3: ASSWDRGTGELF

V: TRBV27
D: TRBD2
J: TRBJ2-3
CDR3: ASSPPGLAGGMDTQY

V: TRBV7-2
D: TRBD2
J: TRBJ2-3
CDR3: ASTRGLAAKADTQY

V: TRBV7-8
D: TRBD2
J: TRBJ2-1
CDR3: ASSLASGGPSYNEQF

V: TRBV13
D: -
J: TRBJ2-7
CDR3: ASSRGLVQY

V: TRBV12-3/TRBV12-4
D: -
J: TRBJ2-7
CDR3: ASSSFYEQY

V: TRBV28
D: -
J: TRBJ2-7
CDR3: ASSPRGGDQY

V: TRBV7-8
D: TRBD1
J: TRBJ1-1
CDR3: ASSLRQGQTEAF

V: TRBV6-5
D: TRBD2
J: TRBJ2-7
CDR3: ASSFTSGTHEQY

V: TRBV4-1
D: TRBD2
J: TRBJ2-5
CDR3: ASSLLGLASETQY

V: TRBV24-1
D: TRBD1
J: TRBJ2-5
CDR3: ATGGQGQETQY

V: TRBV5-1
D: TRBD1
J: TRBJ1-5
CDR3: ASSRDRGGQPQH

V: TRBV9
D: -
J: TRBJ2-2
CDR3: ASSGNQGSGTGELF

V: TRBV29-1
D: -
J: TRBJ2-5
CDR3: SVGRGRETQY

V: TRBV24-1
D: TRBD1
J: TRBJ1-5
CDR3: ATSLAGGPNQPQH

V: TRBV1
D: -
J: TRBJ2-7
CDR3: TSSVRGSRSYEQY

V: TRBV10-2
D: TRBD1
J: TRBJ2-7
CDR3: ASSDPGTGGIEQY

V: TRBV5-1
D: -
J: TRBJ1-2
CDR3: ASSLESTGRDYGYT

V: TRBV7-2
D: TRBD2
J: TRBJ2-3
CDR3: ASSLVVSGGFTDTQY

V: TRBV6-4
D: -
J: TRBJ2-2
CDR3: ASTLSGGELF

V: TRBV6-6
D: -
J: TRBJ1-1
CDR3: ASSYGGEFTEAF